Below, 30 T cell receptor beta chains from the same sample are listed, as sequenced in a study of cytomegalovirus exposure and HLA in healthy donors. PCR primers comprised 60 Vbeta and 13 Jbeta primers. Some clones are missing from TCRdb's copy, which holds only in-frame ones; the method was immunoSEQ multiplex PCR. In the table there are some 200,000 clones, around four fifths of which are singletons. The sample consisted of PBMCs. The origin of the receptors is a man aged 50-59 years in good health and CMV-seronegative.

The CDR3 region has the DNA TGTGCCAGCTCACCACAGGGGTCCACTGAAGCTTTCTTT. Its protein product is CASSPQGSTEAFF. J is TRBJ1-1 and V is TRBV18, with D possibly matching TRBD1 (5 bases). The CDR3 is 13 residues long. Trimming cost V 1 base and J 4 bases, with 7 bases left between them. Germline-derived CDR1 and CDR2 are KGHSH and LQKENI.

The rearrangement links TRBV6-6 to TRBJ2-3; TRBD1 aligns across 7 bases. Looked up from germline, CDR1 is MNHNY and CDR2 is SVGAGI (reference sequence). The CDR3 runs 15 residues. The V segment lost 5 bases and the J segment 0 bases; nucleotides outside the gene matches: 5. The CDR3 protein is CASSEDRISTDTQYF. CDR3 bases: TGTGCCAGCAGTGAGGACAGGATTAGCACAGATACGCAGTATTTT.

This clone has only a few counts. The CDR3 is CASSKERGLVNEQFF. Written as DNA, the CDR3 is TGTGCCAGCAGCAAAGAACGGGGGTTGGTCAATGAGCAGTTCTTC. The chain combines TRBV7-3 with TRBJ2-1; D might be TRBD2 (6 bases). The V gene's germline CDR1 is SGHTA and CDR2 FQGTGA. CDR3 length: 15 residues. The V gene lost 5 bases and the J gene lost 6 bases, with 17 bases spanning the gap. The entire variable domain, with the rest obtained from reference TRBV7-3 and TRBJ2-1, is as follows: GAGVSQTPSNKVTEKGKYVELRCDPISGHTALYWYRQSLGQGPEFLIYFQGTGAADDSGLPNDRFFAVRPEGSVSTLKIQRTERGDSAVYLCASSKERGLVNEQFFGPGTRLTVL.

V gene TRBV6-5 combines with J gene TRBJ1-1, with D unclear. This CDR3 is built from 15 residues. V was clipped by 4 bases and J by 6 bases, with 18 bases between them. Germline V lookup: CDR1 MNHEY, CDR2 SVGAGI. CDR3 coding DNA: TGTGCCAGCAGTTCCCCCCATGAGGGTTCGGCTGAAGCTTTCTTT. This translates into CASSSPHEGSAEAFF.

The chain is built from TRBV5-3 and TRBJ1-2; no reliable D call. TRBV5-3 qualifies as an ORF whose function is uncertain. This CDR3 is 12 amino acids long. Trimming took 4 bases from V and 8 from J, leaving 12 bases between them. CDR3 sequence reads: CARSREVEGYTF. CDR3 DNA: TGTGCCAGAAGCCGGGAGGTGGAGGGCTACACCTTC.

The chain uses TRBV6-5 and TRBJ2-7; 7 positions agree with TRBD2. Losses at the gene ends were 2 bases for V and 4 bases for J; bases not matched to a gene: 8. There are 15 residues in the CDR3. The V gene's germline CDR1 is MNHEY and CDR2 SVGAGI. The CDR3 is CASSYMGQGLYEQYF. The CDR3 DNA reads as TGTGCCAGCAGTTACATGGGCCAGGGACTATACGAGCAGTACTTC.

The CDR3 loop reads CASSLSAHLEQYF. For the CDR3, the DNA is TGTGCCAGCAGCTTAAGCGCCCACCTCGAGCAGTACTTC. V is TRBV7-2 and J is TRBJ2-7; D is ambiguous. The CDR3 consists of 13 residues. V gave up 2 bases and J gave up 6 bases, with 11 bases separating them. Germline CDR1 and CDR2: SGHTA and FQGNSA. Combining the CDR3 with reference TRBV7-2 and TRBJ2-7 gives the whole variable domain GAGVSQSPSNKVTEKGKDVELRCDPISGHTALYWYRQSLGQGLEFLIYFQGNSAPDKSGLPSDRFSAERTGGSVSTLTIQRTQQEDSAVYLCASSLSAHLEQYFGPGTRLTVT.

J is TRBJ2-7 and V is TRBV4-2, with 7 positions matching TRBD2. V lost 0 bases, J lost 2 bases, and 7 bases stayed unmatched. CDR1 LGHNA and CDR2 YNFKEQ come from the germline V gene. The CDR3 is made up of 16 amino acids. The CDR3 coding sequence is TGTGCCAGCAGCCAAGAATGGGCTAGCGGAGCCTACGAGCAGTACTTC. Translation: CASSQEWASGAYEQYF.

The V and J genes are TRBV5-4 and TRBJ1-2, with TRBD1 as a possible D gene (6 bases). The V and J ends lost 2 bases and 4 bases respectively, with 15 bases between them. This CDR3 is 15 amino acids long. CDR1 and CDR2 from the germline V gene are SGHNT and YYREEE (reference sequence). The CDR3 DNA reads as TGTGCCAGCAGCTTAAGACAGGACCCCACCTATGGCTACACCTTC. Translating gives CASSLRQDPTYGYTF.

CDR3 loop: CASSSAQGVSADTQYF. Here the CDR3 DNA reads TGTGCCAGCTCTTCGGCTCAGGGGGTGTCAGCAGATACGCAGTATTTT. The chain combines TRBV7-8 with TRBJ2-3; 7 positions match TRBD1. Germline CDR1 SGHVS, CDR2 FQNEAQ. The CDR3 contains 16 residues. With V trimmed by 8 bases and J by 4 bases, 15 bases remained unmatched.

Points on this clone: The sample contains more than one DNA sequence encoding this CDR3. V and J are TRBV20-1 and TRBJ2-5; TRBD2 is a possible D gene (6 bases). CDR1 and CDR2 (germline): DFQATT, SNEGSKA (reference sequence). CDR3 length equals 11 residues. V gave up 6 bases and J gave up 5 bases, with 10 bases separating them. The DNA for the CDR3 is TGCAGTGCCCTTGGGGGGGAGACCCAGTACTTC. Protein product: CSALGGETQYF.

This clone was counted a single time. The rearrangement links TRBV6-4 to TRBJ2-1; a possible D gene is TRBD2 (5 bases). Germline V gives CDR1 MRHNA, CDR2 SNTAGT. Trimming removed 0 bases from V and 2 bases from J, with 8 bases in between. The CDR3 contains 15 residues. Written as DNA, the CDR3 is TGTGCCAGCAGTGACTCCGGGGTTACCTACAATGAGCAGTTCTTC. It is translated as CASSDSGVTYNEQFF.

The chain joins TRBV7-9 to TRBJ2-1, with D possibly TRBD2 on 5 matching bases. Trimming took 10 bases from V and 7 from J, leaving 17 bases between them. The CDR3 is made up of 13 amino acids. The germline V gene encodes CDR1 SEHNR and CDR2 FQNEAQ (reference sequence). CDR3 coding DNA: TGTGCCATGCCGACGGGGTTGGGGAATGAGCAGTTCTTC. Its protein is CAMPTGLGNEQFF.

This clone was detected once. The chain is built from TRBV28 and TRBJ1-4; D remains ambiguous. The CDR3 contains 14 residues. Trimming pared 11 bases from V and 0 bases from J, leaving 13 bases between. From germline, CDR1 is MDHEN and CDR2 SYDVKM. The CDR3 sequence: CACRSGSTNEKLFF. CDR3 bases: TGTGCCTGCCGGTCGGGGTCAACTAATGAAAAACTGTTTTTT.

The chain is built from TRBV28 and TRBJ2-7; 10 nucleotides align to TRBD2. The CDR3 totals 15 residues. CDR1 MDHEN and CDR2 SYDVKM come from the germline V gene. Germline trimming cut 7 bases from V and 2 bases from J; bases unmatched to any gene: 8. The CDR3 DNA reads as TGTGCCAGCACTCCTTCTAGCGGGAGAACCTACGAGCAGTACTTC. This translates into CASTPSSGRTYEQYF.

The chain employs TRBV7-2 and TRBJ2-7, with 9 bases aligning to TRBD2. Germline lookup yields CDR1 SGHTA and CDR2 FQGNSA. The CDR3 is 14 amino acids. V lost 3 bases, J lost 5 bases, and 5 bases stayed unmatched. The CDR3 here is CASSLLAGRHEQYF. The CDR3 DNA follows: TGTGCCAGCAGCTTGCTAGCGGGGCGGCACGAGCAGTACTTC. The variable domain in full, with the rest retrieved from reference TRBV7-2 and TRBJ2-7, is GAGVSQSPSNKVTEKGKDVELRCDPISGHTALYWYRQSLGQGLEFLIYFQGNSAPDKSGLPSDRFSAERTGGSVSTLTIQRTQQEDSAVYLCASSLLAGRHEQYFGPGTRLTVT.

The chain links TRBV28 to TRBJ1-3; unclear D gene. Germline lookup yields CDR1 MDHEN and CDR2 SYDVKM. Trimming shortened V by 4 bases and J by 8 bases, and 15 bases separated the two germline ends. This CDR3 is 14 amino acids long. The CDR3 reads CASSSPPGGHTIYF. As DNA, the CDR3 is TGTGCCAGCAGTTCTCCCCCAGGAGGACACACCATATATTTT.

V gene TRBV7-2 combines with J gene TRBJ1-5, with D tentatively TRBD1 (5 bases). Germline V gives CDR1 SGHTA, CDR2 FQGNSA. The CDR3 extends over 15 amino acids. Between the trimmed V and J ends, which lost 5 bases and 5 bases, there was a span of 16 bases. CDR3 sequence: CASSPRSGGDQPQHF. DNA for the CDR3: TGTGCCAGCAGCCCGCGCTCTGGGGGGGATCAGCCCCAGCATTTT.

The CDR3 sequence: CASSMTSGSYEQYF. The CDR3 DNA sequence: TGTGCCAGTAGTATGACTAGCGGATCCTACGAGCAGTACTTC. V usage is TRBV19 and J usage is TRBJ2-7, with 9 bases aligning to TRBD2. J was trimmed by 1 base and V by 3 bases; bases with no gene match: 1. The CDR3 contains 14 residues. Germline V lookup: CDR1 LNHDA, CDR2 SQIVND (reference sequence).

The CDR3 DNA reads TGCGCCAGCAGCCAAGATCCCCCTAGCGGGGGGGCCTATTCGCGGAATGAGCAGTTCTTC. Its translation: CASSQDPPSGGAYSRNEQFF. This chain connects TRBV4-3 to TRBJ2-1; 12 positions match TRBD2. V was pared by 0 bases and J by 7 bases, with 16 bases of the junction left unmatched. Germline V gene data show CDR1 as LGHNA and CDR2 as YSLEER. The CDR3 has 20 amino acids.

This clone was seen more than once but under ten times. The chain is built from TRBV7-2 and TRBJ2-7; 10 bases line up with TRBD1. The CDR3 loop spans 15 amino acids. CDR1 SGHTA and CDR2 FQGNSA come from the germline V gene. V gave up 5 bases and J gave up 7 bases; unmatched junction bases: 11. The CDR3 sequence: CASSPGTGAYWEQYF. The CDR3 DNA reads as TGTGCCAGCAGCCCCGGGACAGGGGCCTACTGGGAGCAGTACTTC.

The chain combines TRBV6-1 with TRBJ1-4; no clear D. The CDR3 has 15 residues. The germline V gene encodes CDR1 MNHNS and CDR2 SASEGT. Trimming took 2 bases from V and 0 from J, leaving 7 bases between them. CDR3 loop: CASSEQIATNEKLFF. CDR3 nucleotide sequence: TGTGCCAGCAGTGAACAGATTGCAACTAATGAAAAACTGTTTTTT.

This clone occurred once. V gene TRBV5-1 combines with J gene TRBJ1-2; TRBD1 matches 11 bases. The ends lost 4 bases at V and 7 bases at J; junction bases unmatched: 15. The V gene's germline CDR1 is SGHRS and CDR2 YFSETQ. There are 17 residues in the CDR3. The CDR3, as DNA: TGCGCCAGCAGCCTACAACCCCGGGACAGGGGGACTATTGGCTACACCTTC. Translating gives CASSLQPRDRGTIGYTF. The complete variable domain, with remaining parts taken from reference TRBV5-1 and TRBJ1-2, reads KAGVTQTPRYLIKTRGQQVTLSCSPISGHRSVSWYQQTPGQGLQFLFEYFSETQRNKGNFPGRFSGRQFSNSRSEMNVSTLELGDSALYLCASSLQPRDRGTIGYTFGSGTRLTVV.

The CDR3 loop is CASSPGSNTIYF. The DNA of the CDR3 is TGTGCCAGCAGCCCGGGGTCCAACACCATATATTTT. The chain is built from TRBV11-2 and TRBJ1-3; D not certain. CDR1 is SGHAT and CDR2 is FQNNGV in the germline V gene. The V end was cut by 5 bases, the J end by 7 bases, with 9 bases between. The CDR3 contains 12 residues.

CDR3 DNA sequence: TGCAGCGTTGCAACGACTTACGGACTAGCTGACGAGCAGTACTTC. Amino acid sequence: CSVATTYGLADEQYF. The chain combines TRBV29-1 with TRBJ2-7, with 8 bases identical to TRBD2. CDR1 is SQVTM and CDR2 is ANQGSEA in the germline V gene. The length of the CDR3 is 15 residues. With V trimmed by 4 bases and J by 5 bases, 13 bases remained unmatched.

The chain carries TRBV5-6 and TRBJ2-3; 9 nucleotides align to TRBD1. CDR3 length equals 15 residues. V lost 4 bases to trimming and J lost 1 base; unmatched junction nucleotides: 4. The germline V gene encodes CDR1 SGHDT and CDR2 YYEEEE. CDR3 in amino acids: CASSRTGEGTDTQYF. The CDR3, as DNA: TGTGCCAGCAGCCGGACAGGGGAAGGCACAGATACGCAGTATTTT.

The genes are TRBV30 and TRBJ2-2; tentative D call: TRBD1 (5 bases). CDR1 is GTSNPN and CDR2 is SVGIG in the germline V gene (reference sequence). V lost 2 bases and J 1 base, leaving 11 bases between the germline ends. The length of the CDR3 is 15 residues. The CDR3 DNA reads TGTGCCTGGAGTCACCTGGGGCAGAACACCGGGGAGCTGTTTTTT. This encodes CAWSHLGQNTGELFF.

J is TRBJ2-3 and V is TRBV9; TRBD1 matches at 8 bases. The CDR3 extends over 16 amino acids. Germline trimming cut 0 bases from V and 4 bases from J; bases unmatched to any gene: 7. Germline-derived CDR1 and CDR2 are SGDLS and YYNGEE. The CDR3 DNA is TGTGCCAGCAGCGTAGACGGACAGGGCCCCCCAGATACGCAGTATTTT. Protein product: CASSVDGQGPPDTQYF.

This chain uses TRBV19 with TRBJ1-1; D may be TRBD1 (5 bases). CDR1 is LNHDA, CDR2 SQIVND, per germline (reference sequence). Trimming shortened V by 5 bases and J by 3 bases, and 7 bases separated the two germline ends. The length of the CDR3 is 12 residues. The CDR3 DNA reads TGTGCCAGTAGTTGGGGGGACACTGAAGCTTTCTTT. Translation gives CASSWGDTEAFF.

V gene TRBV6-6 combines with J gene TRBJ1-4, with D maybe TRBD1 (6 bases). CDR1 and CDR2 from the germline V gene are MNHNY and SVGAGI (reference sequence). V was trimmed by 6 bases and J by 5 bases, leaving 13 bases between them. The CDR3 length is 14 residues. The CDR3 loop is CASSFGTRNEKLFF. The CDR3 DNA follows: TGTGCCAGCAGCTTCGGGACACGAAATGAAAAACTGTTTTTT.